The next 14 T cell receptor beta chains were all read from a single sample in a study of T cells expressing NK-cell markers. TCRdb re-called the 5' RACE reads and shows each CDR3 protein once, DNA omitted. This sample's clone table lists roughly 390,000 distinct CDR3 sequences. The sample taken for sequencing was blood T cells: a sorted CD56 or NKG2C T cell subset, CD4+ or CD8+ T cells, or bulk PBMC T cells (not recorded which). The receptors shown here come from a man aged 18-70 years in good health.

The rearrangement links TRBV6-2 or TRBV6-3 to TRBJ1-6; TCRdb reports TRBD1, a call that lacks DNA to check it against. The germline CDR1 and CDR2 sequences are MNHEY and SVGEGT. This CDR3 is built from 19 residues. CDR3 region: CASTSTWRIGTGLNSPLHF.

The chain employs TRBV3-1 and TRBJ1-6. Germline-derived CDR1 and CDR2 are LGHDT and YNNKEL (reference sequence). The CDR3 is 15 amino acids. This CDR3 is CASSQTKAFNSPLHF.

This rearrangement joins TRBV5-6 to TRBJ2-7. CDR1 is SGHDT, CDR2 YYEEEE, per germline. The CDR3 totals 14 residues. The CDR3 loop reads CASSLGFGVGEQYF. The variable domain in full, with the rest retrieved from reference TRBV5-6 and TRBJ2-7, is DAGVTQSPTHLIKTRGQQVTLRCSPKSGHDTVSWYQQALGQGPQFIFQYYEEEERQRGNFPDRFSGHQFPNYSSELNVNALLLGDSALYLCASSLGFGVGEQYFGPGTRLTVT.

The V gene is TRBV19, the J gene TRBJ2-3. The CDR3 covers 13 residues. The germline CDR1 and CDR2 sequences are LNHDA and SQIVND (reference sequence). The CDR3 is CASRWGLADTQYF.

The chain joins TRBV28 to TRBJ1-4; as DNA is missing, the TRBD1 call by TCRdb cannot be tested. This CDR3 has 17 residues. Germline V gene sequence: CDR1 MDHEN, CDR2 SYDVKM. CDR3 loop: CASSAPSGLTLNEKLFF.

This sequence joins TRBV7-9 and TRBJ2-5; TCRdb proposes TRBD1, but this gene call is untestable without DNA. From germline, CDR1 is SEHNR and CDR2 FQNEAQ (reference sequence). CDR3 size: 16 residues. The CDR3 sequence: CASSPPGQGWQETQYF.

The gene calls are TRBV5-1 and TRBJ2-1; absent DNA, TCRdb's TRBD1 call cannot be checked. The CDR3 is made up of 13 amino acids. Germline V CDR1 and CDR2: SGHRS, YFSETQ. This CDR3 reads CASSLGELGPQFF.

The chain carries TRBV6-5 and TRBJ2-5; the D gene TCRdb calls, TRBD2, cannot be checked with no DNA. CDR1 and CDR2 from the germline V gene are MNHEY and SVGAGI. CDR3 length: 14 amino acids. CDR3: CASSYSGLKETQYF.

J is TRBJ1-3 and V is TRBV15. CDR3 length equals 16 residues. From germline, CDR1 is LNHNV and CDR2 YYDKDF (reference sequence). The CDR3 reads CATSRVAGNSGNTIYF.

CDR3 region: CASSSFLRYREGTEAFF. The chain couples TRBV28 to TRBJ1-1. The CDR3 loop spans 17 amino acids. Germline V CDR1 and CDR2: MDHEN, SYDVKM.

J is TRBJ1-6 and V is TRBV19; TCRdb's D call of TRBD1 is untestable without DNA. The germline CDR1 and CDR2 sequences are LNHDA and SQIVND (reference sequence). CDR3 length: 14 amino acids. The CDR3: CASKTGTDNSPLHF.

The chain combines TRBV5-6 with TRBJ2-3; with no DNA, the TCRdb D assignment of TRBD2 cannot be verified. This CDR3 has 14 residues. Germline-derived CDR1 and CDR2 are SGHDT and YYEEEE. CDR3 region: CASSLASGGDTQYF.

CDR3 region: CASRPSTGNTGELFF. The rearrangement joins TRBV28 to TRBJ2-2; with no DNA, the TCRdb D assignment of TRBD1 cannot be verified. Germline CDR1 is MDHEN and CDR2 is SYDVKM. The CDR3 sequence is 15 residues long. Full variable domain (missing parts from reference TRBV28 and TRBJ2-2): DVKVTQSSRYLVKRTGEKVFLECVQDMDHENMFWYRQDPGLGLRLIYFSYDVKMKEKGDIPEGYSVSREKKERFSLILESASTNQTSMYLCASRPSTGNTGELFFGEGSRLTVL.

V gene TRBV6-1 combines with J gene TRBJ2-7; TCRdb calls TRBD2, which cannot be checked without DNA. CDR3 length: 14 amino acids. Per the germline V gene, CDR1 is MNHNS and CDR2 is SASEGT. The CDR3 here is CASGLAGGSREQYF.